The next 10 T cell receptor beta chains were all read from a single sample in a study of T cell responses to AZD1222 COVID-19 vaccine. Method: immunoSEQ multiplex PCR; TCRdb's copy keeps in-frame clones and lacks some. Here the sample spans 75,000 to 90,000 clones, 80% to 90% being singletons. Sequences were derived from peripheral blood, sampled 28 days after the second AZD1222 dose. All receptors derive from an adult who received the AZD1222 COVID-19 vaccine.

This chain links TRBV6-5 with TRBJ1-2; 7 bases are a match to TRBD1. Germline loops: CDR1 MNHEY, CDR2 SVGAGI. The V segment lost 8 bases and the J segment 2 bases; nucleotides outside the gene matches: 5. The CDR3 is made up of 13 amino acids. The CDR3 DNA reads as TGTGCCAGCGGCTTACAGGGGAACTATGGCTACACCTTC. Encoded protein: CASGLQGNYGYTF.

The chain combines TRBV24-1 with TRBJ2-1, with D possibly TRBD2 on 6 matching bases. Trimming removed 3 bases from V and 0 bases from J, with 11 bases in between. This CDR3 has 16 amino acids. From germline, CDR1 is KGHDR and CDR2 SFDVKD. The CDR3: CATSDDGGASYNEQFF. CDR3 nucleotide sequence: TGTGCCACCAGTGATGATGGCGGGGCCTCCTACAATGAGCAGTTCTTC.

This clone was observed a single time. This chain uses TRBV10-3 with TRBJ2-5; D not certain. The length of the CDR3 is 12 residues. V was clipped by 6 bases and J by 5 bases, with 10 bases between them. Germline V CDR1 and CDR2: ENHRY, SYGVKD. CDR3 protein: CAIRGSRETQYF. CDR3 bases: TGTGCCATCAGGGGCAGTCGGGAGACCCAGTACTTC.

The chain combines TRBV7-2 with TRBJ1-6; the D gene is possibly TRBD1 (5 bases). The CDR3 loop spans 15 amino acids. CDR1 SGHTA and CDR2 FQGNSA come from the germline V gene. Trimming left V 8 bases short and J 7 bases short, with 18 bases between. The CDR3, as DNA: TGTGCCAGCTCCCGGGGGGGTTACGGGAATTCACCCCTCCACTTT. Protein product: CASSRGGYGNSPLHF. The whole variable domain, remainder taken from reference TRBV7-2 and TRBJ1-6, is GAGVSQSPSNKVTEKGKDVELRCDPISGHTALYWYRQSLGQGLEFLIYFQGNSAPDKSGLPSDRFSAERTGGSVSTLTIQRTQQEDSAVYLCASSRGGYGNSPLHFGNGTRLTVT.

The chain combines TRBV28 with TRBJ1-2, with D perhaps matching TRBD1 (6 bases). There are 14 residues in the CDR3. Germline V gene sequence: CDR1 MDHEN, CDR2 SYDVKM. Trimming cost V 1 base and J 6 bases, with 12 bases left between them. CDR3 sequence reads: CASSLSLGGHGYTF. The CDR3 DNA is TGTGCCAGCAGTTTATCGCTGGGGGGGCATGGCTACACCTTC.

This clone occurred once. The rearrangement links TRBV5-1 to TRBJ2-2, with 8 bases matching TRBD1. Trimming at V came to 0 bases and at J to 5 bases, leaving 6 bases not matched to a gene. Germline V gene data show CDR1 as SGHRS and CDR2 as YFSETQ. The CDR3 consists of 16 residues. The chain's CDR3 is CASSLGQGIGTGELFF. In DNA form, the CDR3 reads TGCGCCAGCAGCTTGGGACAGGGGATTGGGACCGGGGAGCTGTTTTTT.

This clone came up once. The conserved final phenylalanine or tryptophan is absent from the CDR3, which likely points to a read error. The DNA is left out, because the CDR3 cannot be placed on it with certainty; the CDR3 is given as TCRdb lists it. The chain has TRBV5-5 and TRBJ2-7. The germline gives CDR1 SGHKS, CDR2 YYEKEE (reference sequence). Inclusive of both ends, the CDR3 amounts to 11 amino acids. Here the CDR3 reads CASSANGRASI.

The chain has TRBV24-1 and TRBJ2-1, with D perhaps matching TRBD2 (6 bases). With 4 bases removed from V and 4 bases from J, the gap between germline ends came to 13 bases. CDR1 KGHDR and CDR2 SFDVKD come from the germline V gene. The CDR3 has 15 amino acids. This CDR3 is CATSDVGLQYNEQFF. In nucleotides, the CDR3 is TGTGCCACCAGTGACGTGGGACTTCAGTACAATGAGCAGTTCTTC.

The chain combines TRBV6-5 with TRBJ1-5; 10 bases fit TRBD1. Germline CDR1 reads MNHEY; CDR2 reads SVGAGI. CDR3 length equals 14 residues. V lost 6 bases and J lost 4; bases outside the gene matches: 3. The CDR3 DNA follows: TGTGCCAGCAGAGGACAGGGGGAGAATCAGCCCCAGCATTTT. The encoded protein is CASRGQGENQPQHF.

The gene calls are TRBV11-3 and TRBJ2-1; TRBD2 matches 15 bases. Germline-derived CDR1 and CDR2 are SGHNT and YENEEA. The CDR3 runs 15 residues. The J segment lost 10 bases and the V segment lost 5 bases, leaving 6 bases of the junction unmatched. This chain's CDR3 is CASSPGLAGGTEQFF. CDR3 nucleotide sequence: TGTGCCAGCAGCCCGGGACTAGCGGGGGGCACCGAGCAGTTCTTC.